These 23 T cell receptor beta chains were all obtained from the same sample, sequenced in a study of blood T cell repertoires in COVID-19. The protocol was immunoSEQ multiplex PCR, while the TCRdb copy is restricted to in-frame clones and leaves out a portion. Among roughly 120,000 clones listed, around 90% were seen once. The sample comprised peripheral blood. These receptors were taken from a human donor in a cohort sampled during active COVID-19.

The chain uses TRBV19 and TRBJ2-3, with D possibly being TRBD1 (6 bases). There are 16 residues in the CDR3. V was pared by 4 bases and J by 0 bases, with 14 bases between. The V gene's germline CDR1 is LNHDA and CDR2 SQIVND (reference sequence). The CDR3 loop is CASSTPGHSSTDTQYF. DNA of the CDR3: TGTGCCAGTAGTACCCCGGGACATTCAAGCACAGATACGCAGTATTTT.

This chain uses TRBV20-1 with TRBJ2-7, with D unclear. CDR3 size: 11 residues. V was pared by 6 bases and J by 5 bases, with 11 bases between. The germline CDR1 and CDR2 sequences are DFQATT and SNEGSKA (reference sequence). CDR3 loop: CSADSSHEQYF. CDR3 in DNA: TGCAGTGCAGACTCCTCTCACGAGCAGTACTTC.

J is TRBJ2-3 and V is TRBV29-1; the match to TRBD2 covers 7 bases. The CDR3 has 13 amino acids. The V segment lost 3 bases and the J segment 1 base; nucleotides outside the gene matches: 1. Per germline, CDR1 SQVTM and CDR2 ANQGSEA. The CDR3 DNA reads TGCAGCGTTGAGGGAGGGCGCACAGATACGCAGTATTTT. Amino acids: CSVEGGRTDTQYF.

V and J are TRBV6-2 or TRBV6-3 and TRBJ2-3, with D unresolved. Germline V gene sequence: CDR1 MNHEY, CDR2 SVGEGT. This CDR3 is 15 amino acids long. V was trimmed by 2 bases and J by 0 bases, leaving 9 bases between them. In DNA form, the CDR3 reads TGTGCCAGCAGTTACGTGGGCCTTAGCACAGATACGCAGTATTTT. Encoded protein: CASSYVGLSTDTQYF.

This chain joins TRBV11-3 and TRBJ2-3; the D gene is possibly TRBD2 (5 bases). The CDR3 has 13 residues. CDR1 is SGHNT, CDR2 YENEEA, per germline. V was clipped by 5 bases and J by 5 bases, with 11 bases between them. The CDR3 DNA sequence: TGTGCCAGCAGCGGGGAGATTGGAGATACGCAGTATTTT. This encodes CASSGEIGDTQYF. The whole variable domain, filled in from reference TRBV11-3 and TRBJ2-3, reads EAGVVQSPRYKIIEKKQPVAFWCNPISGHNTLYWYLQNLGQGPELLIRYENEEAVDDSQLPKDRFSAERLKGVDSTLKIQPAELGDSAVYLCASSGEIGDTQYFGPGTRLTVL.

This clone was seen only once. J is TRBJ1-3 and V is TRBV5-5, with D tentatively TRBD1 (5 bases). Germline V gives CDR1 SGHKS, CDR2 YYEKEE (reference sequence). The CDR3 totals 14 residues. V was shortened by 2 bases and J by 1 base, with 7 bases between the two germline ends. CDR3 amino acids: CASSFGGSGNTIYF. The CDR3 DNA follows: TGTGCCAGCAGCTTTGGGGGGTCTGGAAACACCATATATTTT.

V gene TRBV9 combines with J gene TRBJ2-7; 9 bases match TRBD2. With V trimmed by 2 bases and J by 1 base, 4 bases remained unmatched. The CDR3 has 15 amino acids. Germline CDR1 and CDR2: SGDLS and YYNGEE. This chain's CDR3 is CASSVRAGGSYEQYF. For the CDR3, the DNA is TGTGCCAGCAGCGTCAGGGCGGGAGGGTCCTACGAGCAGTACTTC.

CDR3 coding DNA: TGTGCCAGCAGCCAAGAACTACAGGGCTATGGCTACACCTTC. As protein: CASSQELQGYGYTF. The V and J genes are TRBV4-2 and TRBJ1-2; TRBD1 might be the D (6 bases). This CDR3 has 14 amino acids. The V end lost 0 bases, the J end lost 4 bases, and 9 bases lay between the germline ends. Germline CDR1 is LGHNA and CDR2 is YNFKEQ.

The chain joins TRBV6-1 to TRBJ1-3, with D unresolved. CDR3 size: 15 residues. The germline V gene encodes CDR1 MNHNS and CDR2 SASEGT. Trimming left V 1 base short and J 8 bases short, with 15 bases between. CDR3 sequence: CASSEGRRLGDTIYF. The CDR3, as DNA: TGTGCCAGCAGTGAAGGACGTAGGCTCGGGGACACCATATATTTT.

CDR3 nucleotides: TGTGCCAGCAGCCAAGATCGTGGGACAGGAGGAGGAAAACTGTTTTTT. It specifies CASSQDRGTGGGKLFF. V usage is TRBV3-1 (or the pseudogene TRBV3-2) and J usage is TRBJ1-4, with 8 bases lining up with TRBD1. V shed 0 bases, J shed 10 bases, and the junction held 10 bases outside the gene matches. CDR3 length equals 16 residues. Germline V CDR1 and CDR2: LGHDT, YNNKEL (reference sequence).

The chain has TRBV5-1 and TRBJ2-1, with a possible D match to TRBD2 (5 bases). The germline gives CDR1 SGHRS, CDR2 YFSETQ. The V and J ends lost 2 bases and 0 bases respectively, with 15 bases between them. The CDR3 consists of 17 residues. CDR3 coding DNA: TGCGCCAGCAGCTTCGAGTTGAGCGGACTCTCCTACAATGAGCAGTTCTTC. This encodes CASSFELSGLSYNEQFF.

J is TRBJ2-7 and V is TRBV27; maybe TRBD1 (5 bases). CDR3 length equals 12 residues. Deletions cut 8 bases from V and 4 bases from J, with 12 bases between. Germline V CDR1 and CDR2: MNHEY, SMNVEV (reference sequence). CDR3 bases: TGTGCCAGCGGTCAGGGAAGGTACGAGCAGTACTTC. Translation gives CASGQGRYEQYF.

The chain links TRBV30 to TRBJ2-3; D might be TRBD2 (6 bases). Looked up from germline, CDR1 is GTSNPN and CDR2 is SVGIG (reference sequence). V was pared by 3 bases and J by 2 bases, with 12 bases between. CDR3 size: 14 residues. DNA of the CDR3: TGTGCCTGGAGAGTGGGGGGAAACACAGATACGCAGTATTTT. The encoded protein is CAWRVGGNTDTQYF. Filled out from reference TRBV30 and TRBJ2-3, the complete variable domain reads SQTIHQWPATLVQPVGSPLSLECTVEGTSNPNLYWYRQAAGRGLQLLFYSVGIGQISSEVPQNLSASRPQDRQFILSSKKLLLSDSGFYLCAWRVGGNTDTQYFGPGTRLTVL.

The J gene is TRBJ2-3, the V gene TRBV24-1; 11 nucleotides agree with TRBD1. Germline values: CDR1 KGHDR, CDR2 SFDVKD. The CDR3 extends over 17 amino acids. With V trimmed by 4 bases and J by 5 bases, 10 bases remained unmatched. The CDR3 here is CATSDFGQGARRDTQYF. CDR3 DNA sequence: TGTGCCACCAGTGACTTCGGACAGGGGGCGAGGAGAGATACGCAGTATTTT.

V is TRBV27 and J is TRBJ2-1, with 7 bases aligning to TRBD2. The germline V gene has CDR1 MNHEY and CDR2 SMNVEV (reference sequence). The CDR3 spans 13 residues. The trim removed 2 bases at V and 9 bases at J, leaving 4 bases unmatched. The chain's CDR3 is CASSLSGAFEQFF. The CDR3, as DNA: TGTGCCAGCAGTTTAAGCGGGGCCTTTGAGCAGTTCTTC.

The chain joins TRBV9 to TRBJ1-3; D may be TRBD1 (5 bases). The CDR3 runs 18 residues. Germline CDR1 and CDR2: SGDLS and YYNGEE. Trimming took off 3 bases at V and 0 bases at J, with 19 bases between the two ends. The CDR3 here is CASSALGPSPLSGNTIYF. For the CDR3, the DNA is TGTGCCAGCAGCGCCCTGGGGCCGTCTCCCCTCTCTGGAAACACCATATATTTT.

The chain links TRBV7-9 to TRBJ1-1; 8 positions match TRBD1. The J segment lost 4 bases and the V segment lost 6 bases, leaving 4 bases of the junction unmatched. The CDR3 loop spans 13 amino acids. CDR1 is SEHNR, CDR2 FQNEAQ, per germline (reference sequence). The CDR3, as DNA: TGTGCCAGCAGACCGACAGGGGTCACTGAAGCTTTCTTT. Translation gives CASRPTGVTEAFF.

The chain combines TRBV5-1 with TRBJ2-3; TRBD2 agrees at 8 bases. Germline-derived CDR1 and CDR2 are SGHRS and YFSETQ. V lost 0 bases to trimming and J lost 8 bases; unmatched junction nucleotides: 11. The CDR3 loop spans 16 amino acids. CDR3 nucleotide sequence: TGCGCCAGCAGCTTGGCGGCTAGCGGGCGCCAAGGTACGCAGTATTTT. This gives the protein CASSLAASGRQGTQYF.

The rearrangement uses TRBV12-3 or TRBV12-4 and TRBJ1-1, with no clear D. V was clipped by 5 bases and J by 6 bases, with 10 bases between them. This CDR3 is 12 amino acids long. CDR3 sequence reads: CASSPFIPEAFF. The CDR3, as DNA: TGTGCCAGCAGTCCTTTTATCCCTGAAGCTTTCTTT.

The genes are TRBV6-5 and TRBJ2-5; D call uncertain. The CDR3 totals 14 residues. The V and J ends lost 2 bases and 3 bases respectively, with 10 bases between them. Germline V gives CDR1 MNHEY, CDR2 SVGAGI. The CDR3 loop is CASSYGGREETQYF. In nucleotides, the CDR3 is TGTGCCAGCAGTTACGGCGGTCGCGAAGAGACCCAGTACTTC.

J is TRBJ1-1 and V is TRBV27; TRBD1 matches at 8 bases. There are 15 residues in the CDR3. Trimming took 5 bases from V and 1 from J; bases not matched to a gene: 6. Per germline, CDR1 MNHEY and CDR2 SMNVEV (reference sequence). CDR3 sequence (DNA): TGTGCCAGCAGTCCGCAGGGGGCTAGGAACACTGAAGCTTTCTTT. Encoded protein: CASSPQGARNTEAFF.

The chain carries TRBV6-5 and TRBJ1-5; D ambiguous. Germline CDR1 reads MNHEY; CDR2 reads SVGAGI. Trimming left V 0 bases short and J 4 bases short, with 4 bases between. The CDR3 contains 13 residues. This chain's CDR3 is CASSYSENQPQHF. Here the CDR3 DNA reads TGTGCCAGCAGTTACTCTGAGAATCAGCCCCAGCATTTT.

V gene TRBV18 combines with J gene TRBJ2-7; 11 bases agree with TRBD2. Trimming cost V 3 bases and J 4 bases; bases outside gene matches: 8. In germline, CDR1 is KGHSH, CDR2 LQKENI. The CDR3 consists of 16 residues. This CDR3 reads CASSPLSGGGSYEQYF. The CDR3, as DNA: TGTGCCAGCTCACCCCTTAGCGGGGGGGGATCTTACGAGCAGTACTTC.